This T cell receptor beta chain appears in the sequencing data of a study of T cells expressing NK-cell markers. Study summary: According to the study, TCR beta repertoires originated from sorted CD3+CD56+NKG2C+, CD3+CD56+NKG2C- and CD3+CD56-NKG2C+ T cells.

The CDR3 extends over 15 amino acids. Germline V gives CDR1 SGHTA, CDR2 FQGNSA. cDNA encoding TCR beta was synthesized via 5'RACE template switching incorporating UMIs. TCRdb re-analyzed the 5' RACE reads; it lists each CDR3 protein once, without DNA. The sample spans hundreds of thousands of distinct CDR3 sequences; the ten largest clones claim 7.3%. The TCR comes from a woman between 18 and 75 years old in good health. Material: blood T cells: a sorted CD56 or NKG2C T cell subset, CD4+ or CD8+ T cells, or bulk PBMC T cells (not recorded which). The chain carries TRBV7-2 and TRBJ2-7; TCRdb names TRBD2, which stays unverified in the absence of DNA. The CDR3 region is CASSQGLAGGSEQYF.